Listed below are T cell receptor beta chains from one sample, sequenced in a study of blood T cell repertoires in COVID-19. Sequencing was performed with immunoSEQ multiplex PCR; in TCRdb, only in-frame clones are kept and a portion is missing. The table shows 200,000 to 250,000 clones, with about 90% occurring only once. The sequenced sample was PBMCs or T cells enriched from blood (not recorded which). These receptors all stem from a young man who had recovered from COVID-19. Both conserved end residues are part of each CDR3. D genes are given only for firm matches. The size entry is marked missing in some rows and otherwise reads once, few, many or a size class.

d_gene: TRBD2
v_gene: TRBV7-3
abundance: .
j_gene: TRBJ2-1
CDR3nt: TGTGCCAGCAGCTTATCTGGGACTAGTATCAATGAGCAGTTCTTC
CDR3aa: CASSLSGTSINEQFF

d_gene: .
v_gene: TRBV30
abundance: few
j_gene: TRBJ2-7
CDR3nt: TGTGCCTGGAGCGTAGGGGGAGTAATGCACGAGCAGTACTTC
CDR3aa: CAWSVGGVMHEQYF

d_gene: TRBD1
v_gene: TRBV5-4
abundance: .
j_gene: TRBJ1-2
CDR3nt: TGTGCCAGCAGCCCGGACAGGGTCCGATATGGCTACACCTTC
CDR3aa: CASSPDRVRYGYTF

d_gene: .
v_gene: TRBV5-5
abundance: .
j_gene: TRBJ1-4
CDR3nt: TGTGCCAGCAGCTTGCCCCAGGGCTACCTTAATGAAAAACTGTTTTTT
CDR3aa: CASSLPQGYLNEKLFF

d_gene: .
v_gene: TRBV7-9
abundance: .
j_gene: TRBJ1-1
CDR3nt: TGTGCCAGCAGCTTTGGTCAGGCGAACACTGAAGCTTTCTTT
CDR3aa: CASSFGQANTEAFF

d_gene: TRBD1
v_gene: TRBV27
abundance: .
j_gene: TRBJ2-5
CDR3nt: TGTGCCAGCAGTTCAAGGGGGCGAGAGACCCAGTACTTC
CDR3aa: CASSSRGRETQYF

d_gene: .
v_gene: TRBV11-2
abundance: .
j_gene: TRBJ2-3
CDR3nt: TGTGCCAGCAGCATAAAGGGGGGGACTCATAGCACAGATACGCAGTATTTT
CDR3aa: CASSIKGGTHSTDTQYF

d_gene: TRBD2
v_gene: TRBV28
abundance: .
j_gene: TRBJ2-3
CDR3nt: TGTGCCAGCAGTTTAGGGACTAGCGGTCCAGATACGCAGTATTTT
CDR3aa: CASSLGTSGPDTQYF

d_gene: .
v_gene: TRBV5-5
abundance: .
j_gene: TRBJ2-2
CDR3nt: TGTGCCAGCAGCCCAGACATAGCCGGGGAGCTGTTTTTT
CDR3aa: CASSPDIAGELFF

d_gene: TRBD2
v_gene: TRBV12-3/TRBV12-4
abundance: .
j_gene: TRBJ2-5
CDR3nt: TGTGCCAGCACTTCGGGGGGGCGGGGGACCCAGTACTTC
CDR3aa: CASTSGGRGTQYF

d_gene: .
v_gene: TRBV30
abundance: .
j_gene: TRBJ2-5
CDR3nt: TGTGCCTGGAGCGGAGGAGGATATAGAGTGGGGACCCAGTACTTC
CDR3aa: CAWSGGGYRVGTQYF

d_gene: .
v_gene: TRBV7-8
abundance: .
j_gene: TRBJ2-5
CDR3nt: TGTGCCAGCAGCTTATCTTGGCGGAGCATAGGGACCCAGTACTTC
CDR3aa: CASSLSWRSIGTQYF

d_gene: TRBD1
v_gene: TRBV19
abundance: .
j_gene: TRBJ1-4
CDR3nt: TGTGCCAGTAGTGCGCAGGGGGCGCTTCCTAATGAAAAACTGTTTTTT
CDR3aa: CASSAQGALPNEKLFF

d_gene: .
v_gene: TRBV25-1
abundance: .
j_gene: TRBJ1-1
CDR3nt: TGTGCCAGCAGTGAATTAGAGGCGAACACTGAAGCTTTCTTT
CDR3aa: CASSELEANTEAFF

d_gene: .
v_gene: TRBV4-2
abundance: .
j_gene: TRBJ2-7
CDR3nt: TGTGCCAGCAGCCAAGCAGACCCGGGGAAAGAGCAGTACTTC
CDR3aa: CASSQADPGKEQYF

d_gene: TRBD2
v_gene: TRBV24-1
abundance: .
j_gene: TRBJ2-2
CDR3nt: TGTGCCACCGGTGGACTAGCGGGAGGTTCTAACACCGGGGAGCTGTTTTTT
CDR3aa: CATGGLAGGSNTGELFF

d_gene: TRBD1
v_gene: TRBV10-3
abundance: .
j_gene: TRBJ1-4
CDR3nt: TGTGCCATCAGTGGTTCCGGGACAGGGAACGAAAAACTGTTTTTT
CDR3aa: CAISGSGTGNEKLFF

d_gene: TRBD2
v_gene: TRBV6-5
abundance: .
j_gene: TRBJ2-5
CDR3nt: TGTGCCTCAGCGGGGGTAGGAGAGACCCAGTACTTC
CDR3aa: CASAGVGETQYF

d_gene: .
v_gene: TRBV2
abundance: .
j_gene: TRBJ1-2
CDR3nt: TGTGCCAGCAGTGAAGCGCCTCGGAACTATGGCTACACCTTC
CDR3aa: CASSEAPRNYGYTF

d_gene: .
v_gene: TRBV11-2
abundance: .
j_gene: TRBJ1-4
CDR3nt: TGTGCCAGCAGCCCCGTCCTACAGGGTGAGGGTGAAAAACTGTTTTTT
CDR3aa: CASSPVLQGEGEKLFF

d_gene: .
v_gene: TRBV5-3
abundance: .
j_gene: TRBJ1-4
CDR3nt: TGTGCCAGAAGCCGCCCGGACGGGGGTAATGAAAAACTGTTTTTT
CDR3aa: CARSRPDGGNEKLFF

d_gene: .
v_gene: TRBV21-1
abundance: .
j_gene: TRBJ1-6
CDR3nt: TGTGCCAGCAGCCAAGAGAAGACAGGGGATCCACCCCTCCACTTT
CDR3aa: CASSQEKTGDPPLHF

d_gene: .
v_gene: TRBV19
abundance: few
j_gene: TRBJ1-5
CDR3nt: TGTGCCAGTAGTATAATCGGCAATCAGCCCCAGCATTTT
CDR3aa: CASSIIGNQPQHF

d_gene: .
v_gene: TRBV13
abundance: .
j_gene: TRBJ1-2
CDR3nt: TGTGCCAGCAGCTTAAGCCCGGGGGATCACTATGGCTACACCTTC
CDR3aa: CASSLSPGDHYGYTF

d_gene: TRBD1
v_gene: TRBV19
abundance: .
j_gene: TRBJ1-1
CDR3nt: TGTGCCAGTAGTCCGGGACAGGGGCAAGCCGGAGCTTTCTTT
CDR3aa: CASSPGQGQAGAFF

d_gene: TRBD2
v_gene: TRBV14
abundance: .
j_gene: TRBJ2-7
CDR3nt: TGTGCCAGCAGCACCCTGGGCAGCGGGAGTCTCGACGAGCAGTACTTC
CDR3aa: CASSTLGSGSLDEQYF

d_gene: .
v_gene: TRBV7-2
abundance: .
j_gene: TRBJ2-1
CDR3nt: TGTGCCAGCAGCTTAGTAGGGGGCAATGAGCAGTTCTTC
CDR3aa: CASSLVGGNEQFF

d_gene: TRBD1
v_gene: TRBV9
abundance: .
j_gene: TRBJ1-6
CDR3nt: TGTGCCAGCAGCGTAGGGACAGGGATGTCACCCCTCCACTTT
CDR3aa: CASSVGTGMSPLHF

d_gene: .
v_gene: TRBV10-2
abundance: .
j_gene: TRBJ1-1
CDR3nt: TGCGCCAGCAGTAGCTCTCCAGGAAAGGGGATGAACACTGAAGCTTTCTTT
CDR3aa: CASSSSPGKGMNTEAFF

d_gene: TRBD2
v_gene: TRBV3-1/TRBV3-2
abundance: once
j_gene: TRBJ2-1
CDR3nt: TGTGCCAGCAGCCAGCGACTAGCGAGTAGCTCCTACAATGAGCAGTTCTTC
CDR3aa: CASSQRLASSSYNEQFF

d_gene: .
v_gene: TRBV28
abundance: .
j_gene: TRBJ2-1
CDR3nt: TGTGCCAGCATCTGGGCCGGACTGCCAAACAATGAGCAGTTCTTC
CDR3aa: CASIWAGLPNNEQFF

d_gene: .
v_gene: TRBV30
abundance: few
j_gene: TRBJ2-5
CDR3nt: TGTGCCTGGAGTGCCTCTAGGCGGGAGACCCAGTACTTC
CDR3aa: CAWSASRRETQYF

d_gene: TRBD2
v_gene: TRBV4-2
abundance: .
j_gene: TRBJ2-3
CDR3nt: TGTGCCAGCAGCCTAGGCGCAACGGGACTAGGCCCAGATACGCAGTATTTT
CDR3aa: CASSLGATGLGPDTQYF

d_gene: TRBD1
v_gene: TRBV6-5
abundance: .
j_gene: TRBJ1-6
CDR3nt: TGTGCCAGCAGTTACTCACAGGGGGTAGATTCACCCCTCCACTTT
CDR3aa: CASSYSQGVDSPLHF

d_gene: TRBD1
v_gene: TRBV19
abundance: .
j_gene: TRBJ2-7
CDR3nt: TGTGCCAGTAATGGCAGGGGGCGCGAGCAGTACTTC
CDR3aa: CASNGRGREQYF

d_gene: .
v_gene: TRBV7-9
abundance: .
j_gene: TRBJ2-4
CDR3nt: TGTGCCAGTCACACTCTTGGAGATATAGCCAAAAACATTCAGTACTTC
CDR3aa: CASHTLGDIAKNIQYF

d_gene: TRBD1
v_gene: TRBV5-1
abundance: once
j_gene: TRBJ2-5
CDR3nt: TGCGCCAGCAGCTTTAAGGGGGCGGGAGAGACCCAGTACTTC
CDR3aa: CASSFKGAGETQYF

d_gene: .
v_gene: TRBV10-1
abundance: .
j_gene: TRBJ2-1
CDR3nt: TGCGCCAGCAGTGATAGGGCTAGCCCTGAGCAGTTCTTC
CDR3aa: CASSDRASPEQFF

d_gene: .
v_gene: TRBV15
abundance: once
j_gene: TRBJ1-4
CDR3nt: TGTGCCACCAGCAGGCGGCTAACTAATGAAAAACTGTTTTTT
CDR3aa: CATSRRLTNEKLFF

d_gene: .
v_gene: TRBV5-8
abundance: .
j_gene: TRBJ1-4
CDR3nt: TGTGCCAGCAGCGGAGGGACGGTTGAAAAACTGTTTTTT
CDR3aa: CASSGGTVEKLFF

d_gene: .
v_gene: TRBV10-3
abundance: .
j_gene: TRBJ2-1
CDR3nt: TGTGCCATCAGCACTAGCCTCACCTACAATGAGCAGTTCTTC
CDR3aa: CAISTSLTYNEQFF

d_gene: TRBD1
v_gene: TRBV4-2
abundance: .
j_gene: TRBJ1-4
CDR3nt: TGTGCCAGCAGCCGGATCGGGGGACAGGGGAATGAAAAACTGTTTTTT
CDR3aa: CASSRIGGQGNEKLFF

d_gene: .
v_gene: TRBV5-5
abundance: .
j_gene: TRBJ1-2
CDR3nt: TGTGCCAGCAGCCCCCCGGACAGATTGATCCTAGGTGGCTACACCTTC
CDR3aa: CASSPPDRLILGGYTF

d_gene: .
v_gene: TRBV12-3/TRBV12-4
abundance: .
j_gene: TRBJ2-5
CDR3nt: TGTGCCAGCAGTCGCAGACTACAAGAGACCCAGTACTTC
CDR3aa: CASSRRLQETQYF

d_gene: TRBD1
v_gene: TRBV30
abundance: .
j_gene: TRBJ2-1
CDR3nt: TGTGCCTGGAGGCGACAGGGATTTGGCCATGAGCAGTTCTTC
CDR3aa: CAWRRQGFGHEQFF

d_gene: TRBD1
v_gene: TRBV2
abundance: .
j_gene: TRBJ1-1
CDR3nt: TGTGCCAGCAGTGATTACAGGGGCGAAACTGAAGCTTTCTTT
CDR3aa: CASSDYRGETEAFF

d_gene: TRBD1
v_gene: TRBV29-1
abundance: .
j_gene: TRBJ2-7
CDR3nt: TGCAGCGTTGGGCCTAGGACAGGCAAAGGCGAGCAGTACTTC
CDR3aa: CSVGPRTGKGEQYF

d_gene: .
v_gene: TRBV6-2/TRBV6-3
abundance: .
j_gene: TRBJ1-6
CDR3nt: TGTGCCAGCAGTTCCTCTCAGGGAACCTATAATTCACCCCTCCACTTT
CDR3aa: CASSSSQGTYNSPLHF

d_gene: .
v_gene: TRBV7-9
abundance: .
j_gene: TRBJ2-7
CDR3nt: TGTGCCAGCAGCTCTTCGGGACTTGGGCAGTACTTC
CDR3aa: CASSSSGLGQYF

d_gene: TRBD1
v_gene: TRBV10-1
abundance: .
j_gene: TRBJ1-2
CDR3nt: TGCGCCAGCAGTGAGAGGGACAGGGAATGGATGAGTGGCTACACCTTC
CDR3aa: CASSERDREWMSGYTF